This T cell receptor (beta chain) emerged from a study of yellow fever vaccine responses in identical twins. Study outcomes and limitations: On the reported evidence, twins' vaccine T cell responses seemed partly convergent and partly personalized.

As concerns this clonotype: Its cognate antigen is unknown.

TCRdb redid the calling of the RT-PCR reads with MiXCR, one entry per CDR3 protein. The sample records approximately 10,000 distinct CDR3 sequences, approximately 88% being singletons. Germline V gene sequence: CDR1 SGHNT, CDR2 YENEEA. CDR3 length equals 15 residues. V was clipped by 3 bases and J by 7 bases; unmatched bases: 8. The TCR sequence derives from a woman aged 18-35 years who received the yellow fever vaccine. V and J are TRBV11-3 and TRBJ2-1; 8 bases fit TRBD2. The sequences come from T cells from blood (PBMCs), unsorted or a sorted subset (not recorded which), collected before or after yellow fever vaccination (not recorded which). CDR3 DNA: TGTGCCAGCAGCTTCGACCGGACTAGCTGGAATGAGCAGTTCTTC. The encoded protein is CASSFDRTSWNEQFF.